Included here is one TCR beta chain sequence, with context. Antigen unknown. A much larger clone sits a single nucleotide away, making a read error possible. The data are from a study of regulatory T cells in long-lasting Graves disease. Germline V CDR1 and CDR2: SGHRS, YFSETQ. V lost 4 bases, J lost 6 bases, and 16 bases stayed unmatched. CDR3 length: 16 amino acids. Time point described: newly diagnosed GD, antithyroid drugs for less than 3 months. Preparation of the TCR library used RNA extracted from PBMCs. Researchers made TCR beta libraries by using iRepertoire HTBI primers and running Arm-PCR on CDR3 regions. TCRdb re-analysed the multiplex PCR reads in MiXCR, keeping a single row per CDR3 protein. The profile shows around 500,000 distinct CDR3 sequences, more than 10% of them singletons. Study-wide findings and caveats: Persistent disease was characterized by preferential usage of TRBV28, TRBJ1-2 and TRBJ2-5.

This sample also belongs to another study, concerning T cells in Graves' hyperthyroidism and ophthalmopathy. That source adds: Ophthalmopathy and stable hyperthyroidism were told apart by a 13 V-J model.

Sample: peripheral blood mononuclear cells (PBMCs), taken at new diagnosis, from a patient treated with antithyroid drugs. V and J are TRBV5-1 and TRBJ2-7; 7 bases match TRBD1. The sequence was obtained from a woman aged 30 to 39 with Graves disease. CDR3: CASSLNRGPLKREQYF. For the CDR3, the DNA is TGCGCCAGCAGCCTTAACAGGGGACCACTAAAACGCGAGCAGTACTTC.